The rows below give T cell receptor beta chains drawn from one sample of a study of T cell responses to AZD1222 COVID-19 vaccine. The repertoire was sequenced with immunoSEQ multiplex PCR; TCRdb's copy has only in-frame clones and lacks some. The table lists 110,000 to 150,000 clones, over 90% of them singletons, with approximately 5% in the top ten. Source: peripheral blood, taken on day 0 of AZD1222 vaccination. The receptors were sampled from an adult in good health. Both conserved end residues are part of each CDR3. Each record gives: J gene, CDR3 length, V gene, D gene, CDR3 DNA, CDR3 protein. D genes are given only for firm matches.

>TRBJ2-7|14|TRBV6-5|NA
TGTGCCAGCTCCCGCGCAGGGGAAAGCTACGAGCAGTACTTC
CASSRAGESYEQYF
>TRBJ2-2|14|TRBV10-3|TRBD2
TGTGCCATCAAAGGACTAGCGGACACCGGGGAGCTGTTTTTT
CAIKGLADTGELFF
>TRBJ1-5|14|TRBV6-5|NA
TGTGCCAGCAGTTCCGACAGAGGGGGTCAGCCCCAGCATTTT
CASSSDRGGQPQHF
>TRBJ2-2|16|TRBV5-1|NA
TGCGCCAGCAGCATGATAGGGACAACGAACACCGGGGAGCTGTTTTTT
CASSMIGTTNTGELFF
>TRBJ1-1|13|TRBV12-3/TRBV12-4|NA
TGTGCCAGCAGTCAGGGTGCGAACACTGAAGCTTTCTTT
CASSQGANTEAFF
>TRBJ2-7|14|TRBV5-1|TRBD1
TGCGCCAGCGTTTCAGGGACAGGGTCGTACGAGCAGTACTTC
CASVSGTGSYEQYF
>TRBJ2-3|15|TRBV5-4|NA
TGTGCCAGCAGCTCCCGGATGTTCTACACAGATACGCAGTATTTT
CASSSRMFYTDTQYF
>TRBJ1-5|17|TRBV7-8|TRBD1
TGTGCCAGCAGCTTGGCACAGGGGGCAACCTACTATCAGCCCCAGCATTTT
CASSLAQGATYYQPQHF
>TRBJ1-1|12|TRBV2|NA
TGTGCCAGCACCGGGGAAGGCACTGAAGCTTTCTTT
CASTGEGTEAFF
>TRBJ1-6|16|TRBV7-9|NA
TGTGCCAGCAGCCCGATGGCCAGGGGATCTAATTCACCCCTCCACTTT
CASSPMARGSNSPLHF
>TRBJ2-7|14|TRBV6-6|NA
TGTGCCAGCAGAACGGGACGGAGATCCTACGAGCAGTACTTC
CASRTGRRSYEQYF
>TRBJ2-3|12|TRBV5-8|NA
TGTGCCAGCAGCTTGGGATGGGATACGCAGTATTTT
CASSLGWDTQYF
>TRBJ1-4|13|TRBV30|NA
TGTGCCTGGACTACGAGGGTTAATGAAAAACTGTTTTTT
CAWTTRVNEKLFF
>TRBJ1-2|13|TRBV5-4|NA
TGTGCCAGCAGCTTGGCAGCAGTTTATGGCTACACCTTC
CASSLAAVYGYTF